These 22 T cell receptor beta chains were sequenced from one sample in a study of OX40 agonist ivuxolimab in advanced cancers. TCRdb keeps only in-frame clones here, not all; method: immunoSEQ multiplex PCR. The table lists around 63,000 clones, around nine tenths of them singletons. The sequenced sample was CD4+ or CD8+ T cells sorted from blood, obtained in a trial of the OX40 agonist ivuxolimab. The receptors here all came from an adult with an advanced solid tumor such as melanoma, head and neck, liver or kidney cancer.

V usage is TRBV5-6 and J usage is TRBJ1-5; no clear D gene. The germline gives CDR1 SGHDT, CDR2 YYEEEE. V dropped 4 bases and J dropped 7 bases, with 12 bases sitting between them. The CDR3 is made up of 13 amino acids. The CDR3 loop reads CASSPYLGQPQHF. For the CDR3, the DNA is TGTGCCAGCAGCCCTTACCTAGGACAGCCCCAGCATTTT.

V gene TRBV10-3 combines with J gene TRBJ2-3; TRBD2 agrees at 8 bases. In germline, CDR1 is ENHRY, CDR2 SYGVKD. The V and J ends lost 2 bases and 4 bases, in that order; junction bases with no gene match: 5. The CDR3 is 15 residues long. CDR3 in DNA: TGTGCCATCAGTGAGGGGACTAGTGGATCAGATACGCAGTATTTT. Its translation is CAISEGTSGSDTQYF.

This clone came up once. This chain joins TRBV13 and TRBJ2-5; 7 bases fit TRBD2. The CDR3 totals 13 residues. Germline CDR1 and CDR2: PRHDT and FYEKMQ (reference sequence). J was trimmed by 5 bases and V by 2 bases; bases with no gene match: 2. DNA of the CDR3: TGTGCCAGCAGCTTATCCGGGAGGGAGACCCAGTACTTC. Its translation is CASSLSGRETQYF.

The rearrangement links TRBV5-1 to TRBJ2-7; 8 bases map to TRBD2. V shed 1 base, J shed 1 base, and the junction held 7 bases outside the gene matches. The CDR3 spans 16 residues. Germline V gene sequence: CDR1 SGHRS, CDR2 YFSETQ. The CDR3 DNA is TGCGCCAGCAGCTTGACTAGCGGAGGGGGGTCCTACGAGCAGTACTTC. The encoded protein is CASSLTSGGGSYEQYF.

The gene calls are TRBV5-6 and TRBJ1-1; a possible D gene is TRBD1 (5 bases). V was pared by 3 bases and J by 6 bases, with 9 bases between. This CDR3 contains 12 residues. Germline lookup yields CDR1 SGHDT and CDR2 YYEEEE. The CDR3 coding sequence is TGTGCCAGCAGCTACGGGACTTCTGAAGCTTTCTTT. Its protein is CASSYGTSEAFF.

Details on this clone: The junction departs from the called germline gene at one end, perhaps through a read error. The chain links TRBV11-1 to TRBJ2-3, with D perhaps given as TRBD1 or TRBD2 (5 bases each). The CDR3 spans 9 residues. Germline assignment: CDR1 SGHAT and CDR2 FQDESV (reference sequence). In nucleotides, the CDR3 is TGTGCCAGTGGGGACGGTACGAATTTT. It translates to CASGDGTNF.

The rearrangement joins TRBV15 to TRBJ2-7, with D possibly matching TRBD1 (6 bases). The CDR3 runs 15 residues. Trimming shortened V by 5 bases and J by 5 bases, and 19 bases separated the two germline ends. Germline V lookup: CDR1 LNHNV, CDR2 YYDKDF (reference sequence). DNA of the CDR3: TGTGCCACCAGCTGGGGGCAGGGTCTCTTGAACGAGCAGTACTTC. Its translation: CATSWGQGLLNEQYF.

This chain connects TRBV2 to TRBJ2-1, with a weak D call TRBD1 (6 bases). CDR1 is SNHLY and CDR2 is FYNNEI in the germline V gene. V shed 2 bases and J shed 0 bases, with 8 bases lying between them. This CDR3 comprises 15 residues. CDR3 residues: CASSEQGPSYNEQFF. The CDR3 coding sequence is TGTGCCAGCAGTGAACAGGGGCCCTCCTACAATGAGCAGTTCTTC.

Turning to this clone: Relative to the germline gene, one junction end is altered; a read error may explain this. The V call is TRBV7-7, the J call TRBJ2-2; no reliable D call. CDR1 is SSHAT and CDR2 is FNYEAQ in the germline V gene (reference sequence). There are 13 residues in the CDR3. The CDR3 DNA sequence: TGTGCTAGCAGCCTCACATACACCGGGGAGCTGTTTTTT. Amino acids: CASSLTYTGELFF.

The chain carries TRBV28 and TRBJ1-2; D unresolved. The CDR3 has 10 residues. Trimming stripped 9 bases from V and 10 bases from J, with 12 bases between. CDR1 and CDR2 from the germline V gene are MDHEN and SYDVKM. CDR3 residues: CASASIDYTF. The CDR3 DNA follows: TGTGCCAGTGCCTCCATTGACTACACCTTC.

The chain combines TRBV7-2 with TRBJ2-7, with 11 bases identical to TRBD2. The CDR3 consists of 16 residues. The junction had 9 bases not matched to a gene; V was cut back by 3 bases and J by 5 bases. The germline V gene has CDR1 SGHTA and CDR2 FQGNSA. CDR3 sequence (DNA): TGTGCCAGCAGCTTCTTACTAGCGGGAGTTCCCCACGAGCAGTACTTC. This encodes CASSFLLAGVPHEQYF.

This clone has more than one count but fewer than ten. V gene TRBV28 combines with J gene TRBJ2-7; unclear D gene. This CDR3 spans 11 amino acids. V was cut by 5 bases and J by 3 bases, with 5 bases left in between. Looked up from germline, CDR1 is MDHEN and CDR2 is SYDVKM. CDR3 in DNA: TGTGCCAGCAGTGGCCTCTACGAGCAGTACTTC. It encodes CASSGLYEQYF.

The V and J genes are TRBV4-1 and TRBJ2-7, with D possibly being TRBD1 or TRBD2 (5 bases each). The CDR3 extends over 14 amino acids. The ends were cut back, 5 bases at V and 6 bases at J, with 17 bases in the middle. Germline V gene data show CDR1 as MGHRA and CDR2 as YSYEKL. CDR3 sequence reads: CASSDPRGRREQYF. The CDR3 bases are TGCGCCAGCAGCGACCCCCGGGGCCGACGCGAGCAGTACTTC.

The chain recombines TRBV19 with TRBJ2-7; D is unclear. Germline CDR1 reads LNHDA; CDR2 reads SQIVND (reference sequence). The CDR3 length is 11 residues. The V end was cut by 8 bases, the J end by 6 bases, with 11 bases between. The CDR3 sequence is CASGRNGEQYF. DNA for the CDR3: TGTGCCAGTGGAAGGAACGGCGAGCAGTACTTC.

V is TRBV25-1 and J is TRBJ1-1; possible D gene TRBD1, 6 bases. Germline V gene data show CDR1 as MGHDK and CDR2 as SYGVNS. Trimming took 4 bases from V and 1 from J, leaving 13 bases between them. The CDR3 is made up of 15 amino acids. The CDR3 here is CASSADRHANTEAFF. The DNA of the CDR3 is TGTGCCAGCAGTGCCGACAGGCATGCGAACACTGAAGCTTTCTTT.

The V and J genes are TRBV6-5 and TRBJ2-6; D call uncertain. The length of the CDR3 is 14 residues. V was shortened by 6 bases and J by 0 bases, with 6 bases between the two germline ends. The germline CDR1 and CDR2 sequences are MNHEY and SVGAGI. CDR3: CASSKTSGANVLTF. Written as DNA, the CDR3 is TGTGCCAGCAGCAAGACCTCTGGGGCCAACGTCCTGACTTTC.

V and J are TRBV28 and TRBJ2-3; D gene ambiguous. The CDR3 extends over 11 amino acids. In germline, CDR1 is MDHEN, CDR2 SYDVKM. V was pared by 10 bases and J by 8 bases, with 13 bases between. CDR3 amino acids: CATIQVGTQYF. The CDR3 DNA reads as TGTGCCACTATACAAGTTGGTACGCAGTATTTT.

The chain employs TRBV5-4 and TRBJ2-1; D is ambiguous. V was clipped by 5 bases and J by 0 bases, with 15 bases between them. The CDR3 covers 16 residues. CDR1 and CDR2 from the germline V gene are SGHNT and YYREEE (reference sequence). The CDR3 nucleotides are TGTGCCAGCAGGCTCAACGAGCGTAGCTCCTACAATGAGCAGTTCTTC. Amino acid sequence: CASRLNERSSYNEQFF.

This chain connects TRBV28 to TRBJ2-7; TRBD2 matches at 8 bases. V lost 7 bases, J lost 3 bases, and 17 bases stayed unmatched. Germline CDR1 MDHEN, CDR2 SYDVKM. The CDR3 is 17 amino acids. CDR3 sequence (DNA): TGTGCCAGCACCCTATCCGGGGGGGGAGGGCTGGACTACGAGCAGTACTTC. This codes for CASTLSGGGGLDYEQYF. Combining the CDR3 with reference TRBV28 and TRBJ2-7 gives the whole variable domain DVKVTQSSRYLVKRTGEKVFLECVQDMDHENMFWYRQDPGLGLRLIYFSYDVKMKEKGDIPEGYSVSREKKERFSLILESASTNQTSMYLCASTLSGGGGLDYEQYFGPGTRLTVT.

J is TRBJ2-2 and V is TRBV30; no clear D. V dropped 1 base and J dropped 3 bases, with 6 bases sitting between them. Germline values: CDR1 GTSNPN, CDR2 SVGIG (reference sequence). This CDR3 has 13 amino acids. The CDR3 bases are TGTGCCTGGAGTGACCCTTACACCGGGGAGCTGTTTTTT. Amino acids: CAWSDPYTGELFF. The entire variable domain, with the rest obtained from reference TRBV30 and TRBJ2-2, is as follows: SQTIHQWPATLVQPVGSPLSLECTVEGTSNPNLYWYRQAAGRGLQLLFYSVGIGQISSEVPQNLSASRPQDRQFILSSKKLLLSDSGFYLCAWSDPYTGELFFGEGSRLTVL.

The chain couples TRBV13 to TRBJ2-7, with D possibly being TRBD2 (5 bases). With 4 bases removed from V and 3 bases from J, the gap between germline ends came to 19 bases. CDR1 and CDR2 from the germline V gene are PRHDT and FYEKMQ (reference sequence). The CDR3 contains 16 residues. CDR3 protein: CASSSQVGLARYEQYF. The CDR3 bases are TGTGCCAGCAGCTCGCAAGTTGGGCTAGCCCGCTACGAGCAGTACTTC.

This chain uses TRBV4-1 with TRBJ1-1; tentatively, D is TRBD1 (6 bases). V lost 0 bases to trimming and J lost 2 bases, with 13 bases between them. This CDR3 is built from 16 residues. Germline V gives CDR1 MGHRA, CDR2 YSYEKL. CDR3 region: CASSQDRGGRNTEAFF. In nucleotides, the CDR3 is TGCGCCAGCAGCCAAGATAGGGGGGGACGAAACACTGAAGCTTTCTTT.